This T cell receptor beta chain was identified in a study of T cells in localized non-small cell lung cancer. The table came from immunoSEQ multiplex PCR; TCRdb's copy has only in-frame clones and leaves some out. This table has 30,000 or so clones, about 89% appearing once. In its sample, this clone was seen once. Its matching antigen is unknown. General study findings and limits: Greater T cell density in blood accompanied longer overall survival. Only one tumor region went through sequencing, so heterogeneity may still be there. Adjacent lung had a median approximately 57 of the 100 largest tumor clones. Compared with tumor, uninvolved adjacent lung displayed greater T cell clonality, ranking highest overall.

This CDR3 has 15 residues. The germline V gene has CDR1 LNHDA and CDR2 SQIVND (reference sequence). V was shortened by 4 bases and J by 5 bases, with 14 bases between the two germline ends. The clonotype originates from a woman aged 35 to 69 with stage I lung adenocarcinoma. The chain carries TRBV19 and TRBJ1-4; no reliable D call. This specimen was peripheral blood, taken before any cancer treatment. In DNA, the CDR3 is TGTGCCAGTAGTACCTCATTGGGATTAAATGAAAAACTGTTTTTT. This translates into CASSTSLGLNEKLFF.